This T cell receptor (beta chain) was captured in a study of blood T cell repertoires in COVID-19. Across the whole study: In each case, the material was cDNA or gDNA derived from T cells, B-cell-depleted T cells, or PBMCs.

In the original processing: Nucleated cell number was recorded as an estimate derived from reference gene primer amplification. The assay was immunoSEQ multiplex PCR, and TCRdb's table has in-frame clones only and misses some. The V and J calls and clone size are taken from that table; D and trimming were inferred from the DNA. This sample carries some 360,000 clones, roughly 90% of them seen once, and the ten largest clones take approximately 4.1%. There are a few counts of this clone. This CDR3 is 13 amino acids long. Trimming shortened V by 9 bases and J by 8 bases, and 20 bases separated the two germline ends. Germline CDR1 is SGHNT and CDR2 is YYREEE (reference sequence).

This receptor was identified in a woman aged 60 to 75 with COVID-19, enrolled during active disease. Sample: peripheral blood. The chain uses TRBV5-4 and TRBJ1-2; perhaps TRBD1 as D (5 bases). The CDR3 coding sequence is TGTGCCACCACGCGGGAGGGGCGAGGCGGCTACACCTTC. Its protein product is CATTREGRGGYTF.